What follows describes a single T cell receptor beta chain. The sample belongs to a study of blood T cell repertoires in COVID-19. The wider study: COVID-19 samples from acute and convalescent phases originated in the United States, Italy and Spain. PBMCs, B-cell-depleted T cells, or T cells provided the cDNA or gDNA that made up the material.

With 5 bases removed from V and 0 bases from J, the gap between germline ends came to 5 bases. Germline V gene sequence: CDR1 LNHDA, CDR2 SQIVND (reference sequence). The CDR3 is made up of 13 amino acids. Original handling: Cell counts per sample came from amplifying reference gene primers. The table came from immunoSEQ multiplex PCR; TCRdb's copy has only in-frame clones and leaves some out. The V and J calls and clone size were taken over from that table, and D and trimming were inferred from the DNA. The table shows about 410,000 clones, with 80% to 90% occurring only once. The sequenced sample was peripheral blood. This chain uses TRBV19 with TRBJ1-3; D is unresolved. The sequence came from a woman aged 25-40 years with active or convalescent COVID-19. CDR3 region: CASSGFSGNTIYF. The DNA of the CDR3 is TGTGCCAGTAGTGGCTTCTCTGGAAACACCATATATTTT.